This T cell receptor beta chain was sequenced in a study of cytomegalovirus exposure and HLA in healthy donors. The study, taken as a whole, reports: Likely technical artifact: a cluster of highly shared sequence variants. The authors assumed roughly uniform sequencing depth across donors for presence/absence analyses. In vitro experiments confirmed that three CMV-associated chains were specific for CMV antigens. Previously analyzed data showed that most TCR beta V segments were productive at a frequency of about 90% or about 30%.

The PCR ran on 60 Vbeta and 13 Jbeta primers. Assay used: immunoSEQ multiplex PCR; TCRdb lists only in-frame clones, some missing. The sample includes around 120,000 clones, over 60% of them seen just once. The CDR3 has 15 amino acids. Germline V gives CDR1 SNHLY, CDR2 FYNNEI. With respect to this clone: Its antigen is undetermined. The junction shows a germline mismatch at one end, possibly a read error.

This TCR derives from a woman aged 40 to 50 in good health and CMV-seropositive. Sequenced material: PBMCs. This chain uses TRBV2 with TRBJ2-7; no firm D call. CDR3 region: CASREATSHLYEQYF. The CDR3 DNA reads TGTGCCAGCAGGGAAGCGACATCCCACCTTTACGAGCAGTACTTC.